The rows below give T cell receptor beta chains drawn from one sample of a study of blood T cell repertoires in COVID-19. Measured with immunoSEQ multiplex PCR; TCRdb has only the in-frame clones, and not every one. The sample carries fewer than 100,000 clones, 82% recorded once. Specimen: peripheral blood. These receptors all stem from a man aged 50-60 years with acute or convalescent COVID-19. The CDR3 runs from the conserved cysteine through the conserved F or W. The order of the fields is V gene, clone size, J gene, D gene, CDR3 DNA, CDR3 protein. A D gene is named only where the DNA matches it firmly. Some rows have no size entry. The others give once, few or many, or a class for an expanded clone.

>TRBV1|few|TRBJ1-5|NA
TGCACCAGCAGCCTCCTCCGCAATCAGCCCCAGCATTTT
CTSSLLRNQPQHF
>TRBV7-2|NA|TRBJ2-2|NA
TGTGCCAGCAGCTCCAGGGGTGACGGGGAGCTGTTTTTT
CASSSRGDGELFF
>TRBV2|NA|TRBJ1-1|NA
TGTGCCAGCAGTGGTCAGGAGAACACTGAAGCTTTCTTT
CASSGQENTEAFF
>TRBV20-1|NA|TRBJ2-3|TRBD2
TGCAGTGCCGGGGGGGATACGCAGTATTTT
CSAGGDTQYF
>TRBV10-3|NA|TRBJ2-7|NA
TGTGCCATCAGTGGACTGAACCCCTACGAGCAGTACTTC
CAISGLNPYEQYF
>TRBV11-3|NA|TRBJ2-1|NA
TGTGCCAGCAGCTTAAGAAGCGGGCCCTACAATGAGCAGTTCTTC
CASSLRSGPYNEQFF
>TRBV6-2/TRBV6-3|NA|TRBJ2-7|NA
TGTGCCAGCAGCCCCCCGGGGAGAGTAGGCTACGAGCAGTACTTC
CASSPPGRVGYEQYF
>TRBV6-2/TRBV6-3|NA|TRBJ1-2|NA
TGTGCCAGCAGTTACCTTTCCGGGGCTAACTATGGCTACACCTTC
CASSYLSGANYGYTF
>TRBV11-2|NA|TRBJ2-7|NA
TGTGCCAGCAGCCACGGAGGGATTCGACTCTACGAGCAGTACTTC
CASSHGGIRLYEQYF
>TRBV7-2|NA|TRBJ2-1|TRBD1
TGTGCCAGCAGTCCCGGGACAGGGCAGAAGAATGAGCAGTTCTTC
CASSPGTGQKNEQFF
>TRBV5-1|NA|TRBJ2-7|NA
TGCGCCAGCAGCGCATCAGGGATACACGAGCAGTACTTC
CASSASGIHEQYF
>TRBV18|NA|TRBJ1-4|TRBD1
TGTGCCAGCTCACCAAGGGACAGGGAGCTCGAAAAACTGTTTTTT
CASSPRDRELEKLFF
>TRBV24-1|once|TRBJ2-2|TRBD2
TGTGCCACCAGTGATTCCCGGGAGGGTAGGACCGGGGAGCTGTTTTTT
CATSDSREGRTGELFF
>TRBV7-3|NA|TRBJ1-2|TRBD1
TGTGCCAGCAGCTTAGGGACAGGGGGCGATGGCTACACCTTC
CASSLGTGGDGYTF
>TRBV29-1|once|TRBJ2-1|NA
TGCAGCGCAACAGGGCCGTCCCTAGCCAACAATGAGCAGTTCTTC
CSATGPSLANNEQFF
>TRBV30|NA|TRBJ1-2|NA
TGTGCCTGGAGTCAACAGGGTAACTATGGCTACACCTTC
CAWSQQGNYGYTF
>TRBV6-6|NA|TRBJ2-1|NA
TGTGCCAGCAGCCCCGGGAATCAGGAGCAGTTCTTC
CASSPGNQEQFF
>TRBV28|NA|TRBJ1-2|NA
TGTGCCAGCAGCCCCGGAGGAGGGCGCACCTATGGCTACACCTTC
CASSPGGGRTYGYTF
>TRBV6-5|NA|TRBJ1-2|NA
TGTGCCAGCAGTTACGGCAGGGGATTCTATGGCTACACCTTC
CASSYGRGFYGYTF
>TRBV9|once|TRBJ2-7|NA
TGTGCCAGCAGCTCCGGGGGAGAGAGCTCCTACGAGCAGTACTTC
CASSSGGESSYEQYF
>TRBV7-2|once|TRBJ1-4|TRBD1
TGTGCCAGCAGCCGCGGACAGGGGGCGAATCGGGAAAAACTGTTTTTT
CASSRGQGANREKLFF
>TRBV4-3|NA|TRBJ2-2|NA
TGCGCCAGCAGCCAAGATGCGGATATTGTCGGGGAGCTGTTTTTT
CASSQDADIVGELFF